This TCR beta chain was recovered during a study of shared clonotypes between healthy human individuals (dated by TCRdb to about 2020). Notes on the research overall: The cohort included a few men and a couple of women between 18 and 49 years of age. For each donor, three plates each were used for CD4 naive and CD4 memory, two plates were used for CD8 naive, and one plate was used for CD8 memory. To estimate repertoire size and how much clonotype sharing occurs between individuals, the study deeply sequenced the blood TCR repertoires of five healthy adults. Different laboratories and diverse techniques were used to prepare libraries and sequence TCR repertoires, to increase sequencing depth and limit assay-specific biases. Between about 0.85 and 9.5 billion PBMCs per donor were obtained by leukapheresis.

Healthy HIV-negative adults with no recently reported acute infections or vaccinations were included as donors. All donors were Caucasian adults living in Nashville, Tennessee, USA. CD4+ T cells were enriched by magnetic negative selection, after which naive cells were positively selected on CD45RA and the negative fraction was taken as the memory subset. Blood was collected by leukapheresis, and PBMCs were isolated by Ficoll-Histopaque density gradient centrifugation and then cryopreserved in liquid nitrogen vapor phase. Analytical flow cytometry was used to check the purity and quantity of each magnetically sorted T cell population. Each sorted fraction had its genomic DNA isolated and then quantified by UV absorbance on a Nanodrop 2000c. A remark on this clone: Its antigen is not yet known. No much larger clone exists at a distance of one base, and base qualities are not known.

Using the deep immunoSEQ assay, TCR CDR3 regions were amplified from genomic DNA by multiplex PCR. Genomic DNA extracted from each cell subset was distributed evenly over all wells of several immunoSEQ 96-well plates, and each plate served as one replicate. Each replicate PCR for sorted subsets received around 0.2 ug genomic DNA, equal to roughly 29,000 T cell genomes. The purified libraries were quantified using a Qubit 3.0 fluorometer, sized with a Bioanalyzer 2100, and then quantified again using the KAPA Library Quantification kit. Every immunoSEQ 96-well plate was sequenced on a separate single-read 150-cycle Illumina NextSeq 550 flow cell. The authors' analysis ran thus. Because the immunoSEQ output held only junctional sequences and lacked quality scores, the filtering could not match the filtering applied to full-length reads. Sequences were annotated with PyIR, a Python wrapper for IgBLAST v1.9, and V/J genes and CDR3 were assigned using IMGT germline references. Any read was removed if the V/J assignment was weak (E-value above 1e-6), the CDR3 was missing, or the read contained stop codons, out-of-frame junctions, or ambiguous translated residues. V3J clonotypes were defined as sequences sharing the same inferred V gene, J gene, and CDR3 amino acid sequence. To compute the percentage overlap between repertoires, the number of shared unique clonotypes was divided by the size of the smaller repertoire. RTK rarefaction, the Chao1 estimator, and Recon v2.1 estimates of unobserved clonotypes were used to assess repertoire richness. OLGA was used to compute generation probabilities for all TCRbeta clonotypes that the gDNA method yielded from a few donors. TCRdb stores this immuneACCESS table with in-frame sequences only. Part of the clones is absent; in the studies checked, under half of the shortfall reflects unresolved V genes, and no reason is known for the rest. The DNA was the basis for D and trimming; V, J and clone size are from that table. In this sample the table shows some 2.1 million clones, around 95% of which occur a single time. The ten largest clones add up to more than 0.1% of the sample.

The study at large found these results: Only blood was sampled, and tissue TCR repertoires likely differ from those in blood. Naive subsets generally had larger estimated clonotype richness than memory subsets did. Incomplete sequencing was indicated by rarefaction of sorted-subset datasets, despite the large sequencing depth. When several donors were compared, the shared fraction of clonotypes was about 5.4% for naive CD4, 3.5% to 4% for naive CD8, 2.3% for memory CD4, and 0.4% for memory CD8. Because the study included only a small number of donors, the genetic and exposure-history diversity represented was limited. Compared with non-shared clonotypes, the clonotypes found in all four sorted-subset donors had higher generation probabilities. Based on pairwise subsampling, the degree of clonotype sharing among donors was expected to be affected by sequencing depth.

The sample taken for sequencing was naive CD4+ T cells sorted from blood. Taken with the paper, the label for cell subset or site translates to: CD45RA+ positively selected. The clonotype was recovered from a man aged 18 to 35 in good health.

The bases read TGCGCCAGCAGTCTAGGCGGGAATACCTACAATGAGCAGTTCTTC. Its product reads: CASSLGGNTYNEQFF. Recombination connected TRBV5-1 to TRBJ2-1; 6 matching bases give a weak D call of TRBD2. The CDR3 measures 15 amino acids from cysteine to phenylalanine. Solely the CDR3 DNA is kept, with 45 bases framed from the first base. V is shortened by 5 bases, J by 2 bases, and the region joining them spans 14 bases. CDR1 and CDR2 are read off the germline V gene as SGHRS and YFSETQ.